These 21 T cell receptor beta chains came from one sample sequenced in a study of CD8 T cells in Susac syndrome. Random hexamers were used to reverse transcribe the RNA input (about 0.5 to 1 ug). TCRdb re-called the immunoSEQ multiplex PCR reads through MiXCR, storing one row per CDR3 protein. Of over 300,000 distinct CDR3 sequences listed, just over 90% are singletons. Input material: CD4+ T cells from PBMCs. The origin of the receptors is a human donor with multiple sclerosis.

CDR3 residues: CASSVGTVLDEKLFF. The CDR3 nucleotides read TGTGCCAGCAGCGTAGGTACGGTACTGGATGAAAAACTGTTTTTT. The gene calls are TRBV9 and TRBJ1-4; D gene uncertain. This CDR3 comprises 15 residues. Trimming took off 0 bases at V and 6 bases at J, with 12 bases between the two ends. From germline, CDR1 is SGDLS and CDR2 YYNGEE.

This rearrangement joins TRBV29-1 to TRBJ2-1; 7 positions agree with TRBD2. The CDR3 loop spans 10 amino acids. Germline trimming cut 6 bases from V and 9 bases from J; bases unmatched to any gene: 2. The germline V gene encodes CDR1 SQVTM and CDR2 ANQGSEA. The CDR3 region has the DNA TGCAGCGTGGGGACTACTGAGCAGTTCTTC. Translation: CSVGTTEQFF.

This chain uses TRBV7-9 with TRBJ1-4, with 12 bases that match TRBD1. With V trimmed by 5 bases and J by 7 bases, 5 bases remained unmatched. The germline V gene encodes CDR1 SEHNR and CDR2 FQNEAQ (reference sequence). CDR3 length equals 15 residues. Here the CDR3 reads CASSGGTGGGEKLFF. The CDR3 nucleotides are TGTGCCAGCAGCGGAGGGACAGGGGGCGGTGAAAAACTGTTTTTT.

The V and J genes are TRBV5-1 and TRBJ2-5; 7 positions match TRBD1. The V gene end was trimmed by 5 bases and the J gene end by 3 bases; junction bases not matched to a gene: 7. The CDR3 totals 14 residues. CDR1 SGHRS and CDR2 YFSETQ come from the germline V gene. The CDR3 sequence: CASRRLGGEETQYF. CDR3 coding DNA: TGCGCCAGCAGGCGGTTAGGGGGCGAAGAGACCCAGTACTTC.

The chain couples TRBV5-4 to TRBJ2-5, with TRBD2 identical over 12 bases. J gave up 3 bases and V 4 bases, and 10 bases lay outside the gene matches. Germline V lookup: CDR1 SGHNT, CDR2 YYREEE (reference sequence). The CDR3 spans 17 residues. The CDR3 nucleotides are TGTGCCAGCAGCCTACTAGCGGGGGGACGGCTGGAAGAGACCCAGTACTTC. It encodes CASSLLAGGRLEETQYF.

This chain joins TRBV29-1 and TRBJ2-7, with a weak D call TRBD1 (6 bases). CDR3 length equals 14 residues. V was cut by 4 bases and J by 0 bases, with 13 bases left in between. The germline V gene has CDR1 SQVTM and CDR2 ANQGSEA. This CDR3 is CSVVTDRTSYEQYF. The CDR3 coding sequence is TGCAGCGTTGTGACTGACAGGACCTCCTACGAGCAGTACTTC.

The V call is TRBV9, the J call TRBJ1-2, with unresolved D. This CDR3 comprises 16 residues. Germline lookup yields CDR1 SGDLS and CDR2 YYNGEE. V lost 0 bases and J 4 bases, leaving 16 bases between the germline ends. For the CDR3, the DNA is TGTGCCAGCAGCGTAGATCCCCCCCGAGCAGTCTATGGCTACACCTTC. It specifies CASSVDPPRAVYGYTF.

The V gene is TRBV20-1, the J gene TRBJ1-1; D is unresolved. Germline values: CDR1 DFQATT, CDR2 SNEGSKA (reference sequence). CDR3 length: 16 amino acids. Trimming took off 1 base at V and 5 bases at J, with 20 bases between the two ends. The CDR3 sequence: CSARAGFLRDYTEAFF. CDR3 nucleotide sequence: TGCAGTGCTAGAGCCGGGTTTTTGAGAGATTATACTGAAGCTTTCTTT.

The chain links TRBV11-2 to TRBJ2-7, with D hard to call. V shed 4 bases and J shed 0 bases, with 13 bases lying between them. The germline gives CDR1 SGHAT, CDR2 FQNNGV. This CDR3 comprises 15 residues. Here the CDR3 reads CASSSGPGSSYEQYF. The CDR3 nucleotides read TGTGCCAGCAGCTCAGGTCCCGGCAGCTCCTACGAGCAGTACTTC.

The genes are TRBV20-1 and TRBJ1-6, with 9 bases lining up with TRBD1. The germline V gene encodes CDR1 DFQATT and CDR2 SNEGSKA (reference sequence). V was pared by 1 base and J by 8 bases, with 9 bases of the junction left unmatched. The CDR3 extends over 16 amino acids. DNA for the CDR3: TGCAGTGCTAGAGCCGGGACAGGGATATCTCATTCACCCCTCCACTTT. Its translation: CSARAGTGISHSPLHF.

This clonotype has just one count. V gene TRBV29-1 combines with J gene TRBJ2-1; 12 bases are shared with TRBD2. Germline loops: CDR1 SQVTM, CDR2 ANQGSEA. The CDR3 runs 15 residues. V shed 2 bases and J 6 bases; nucleotides not matched to a gene: 5. The CDR3 sequence is CSVEKGLAGSNEQFF. CDR3 in DNA: TGCAGCGTTGAAAAAGGACTAGCGGGAAGCAATGAGCAGTTCTTC.

The chain carries TRBV18 and TRBJ1-1; D not certain. The length of the CDR3 is 13 residues. V was cut by 3 bases and J by 5 bases, with 10 bases left in between. The germline gives CDR1 KGHSH, CDR2 LQKENI. In DNA form, the CDR3 reads TGTGCCAGCTCACCCGCCCGGAAAACTGAAGCTTTCTTT. This encodes CASSPARKTEAFF.

This clonotype was seen only a few times. The chain carries TRBV18 and TRBJ2-2, with D possibly being TRBD1 (6 bases). The germline V gene has CDR1 KGHSH and CDR2 LQKENI. V lost 5 bases and J 2 bases, leaving 12 bases between the germline ends. This CDR3 is built from 15 residues. The CDR3 spells CASSSGTSNTGELFF. In DNA, the CDR3 is TGTGCCAGCTCATCCGGGACATCCAACACCGGGGAGCTGTTTTTT.

This chain uses TRBV4-1 with TRBJ1-3, with 7 bases that match TRBD1. CDR1 MGHRA and CDR2 YSYEKL come from the germline V gene. V lost 2 bases and J lost 1; bases outside the gene matches: 8. The CDR3 is 17 amino acids. CDR3 DNA sequence: TGCGCCAGCAGCCAACCGGGACAGCCATTTTCTGGAAACACCATATATTTT. Encoded protein: CASSQPGQPFSGNTIYF.

V usage is TRBV30 and J usage is TRBJ1-6, with D uncertain. Germline loops: CDR1 GTSNPN, CDR2 SVGIG (reference sequence). CDR3 length: 13 residues. V shed 2 bases and J shed 7 bases, with 9 bases lying between them. The CDR3 coding sequence is TGTGCCTGGAGTTTCCAGGAAAATTCACCCCTCCACTTT. It is translated as CAWSFQENSPLHF.

The gene calls are TRBV10-3 and TRBJ1-2; 8 bases agree with TRBD1. With V trimmed by 4 bases and J by 6 bases, 4 bases remained unmatched. Germline V gives CDR1 ENHRY, CDR2 SYGVKD. The CDR3 consists of 13 residues. CDR3 sequence reads: CAISGQGTHGYTF. CDR3 coding DNA: TGTGCCATCAGTGGACAGGGGACCCATGGCTACACCTTC.

The chain is built from TRBV20-1 and TRBJ2-7; 7 bases agree with TRBD2. There are 12 residues in the CDR3. Germline values: CDR1 DFQATT, CDR2 SNEGSKA (reference sequence). V was pared by 5 bases and J by 2 bases, with 3 bases of the junction left unmatched. The CDR3 loop reads CSAGLVAYEQYF. The CDR3 nucleotides read TGCAGTGCTGGACTAGTGGCCTACGAGCAGTACTTC.

The chain uses TRBV7-2 and TRBJ1-1; TRBD1 aligns across 11 bases. The V gene's germline CDR1 is SGHTA and CDR2 FQGNSA. The CDR3 covers 17 residues. J gave up 0 bases and V 4 bases, and 7 bases lay outside the gene matches. This CDR3 is CASSSRTGGLVNTEAFF. In DNA form, the CDR3 reads TGTGCCAGCAGCTCCCGGACAGGGGGCTTGGTGAACACTGAAGCTTTCTTT.

The chain has TRBV19 and TRBJ1-4; D is uncertain. V was trimmed by 3 bases and J by 7 bases, leaving 15 bases between them. Germline values: CDR1 LNHDA, CDR2 SQIVND (reference sequence). The CDR3 loop spans 15 amino acids. The CDR3 is CASSIGRREGEKLFF. CDR3 sequence (DNA): TGTGCCAGTAGTATCGGGAGGAGGGAGGGTGAAAAACTGTTTTTT.

The chain carries TRBV3-1 and TRBJ1-1; 7 bases are shared with TRBD1. The ends lost 8 bases at V and 3 bases at J; junction bases unmatched: 9. Germline V CDR1 and CDR2: LGHDT, YNNKEL (reference sequence). The CDR3 length is 14 residues. The DNA of the CDR3 is TGTGCCAGCGCCCAACAGGGGAGGTACACTGAAGCTTTCTTT. Its translation: CASAQQGRYTEAFF.

This chain uses TRBV4-1 with TRBJ1-2; D possibly corresponds to TRBD1 (6 bases). Germline assignment: CDR1 MGHRA and CDR2 YSYEKL. The CDR3 covers 18 residues. Trimming pared 0 bases from V and 5 bases from J, leaving 22 bases between. CDR3 in DNA: TGCGCCAGCAGCCAAGAACTGGGGGCGCGAGTCGGAGGGTATGGCTACACCTTC. Its protein is CASSQELGARVGGYGYTF.